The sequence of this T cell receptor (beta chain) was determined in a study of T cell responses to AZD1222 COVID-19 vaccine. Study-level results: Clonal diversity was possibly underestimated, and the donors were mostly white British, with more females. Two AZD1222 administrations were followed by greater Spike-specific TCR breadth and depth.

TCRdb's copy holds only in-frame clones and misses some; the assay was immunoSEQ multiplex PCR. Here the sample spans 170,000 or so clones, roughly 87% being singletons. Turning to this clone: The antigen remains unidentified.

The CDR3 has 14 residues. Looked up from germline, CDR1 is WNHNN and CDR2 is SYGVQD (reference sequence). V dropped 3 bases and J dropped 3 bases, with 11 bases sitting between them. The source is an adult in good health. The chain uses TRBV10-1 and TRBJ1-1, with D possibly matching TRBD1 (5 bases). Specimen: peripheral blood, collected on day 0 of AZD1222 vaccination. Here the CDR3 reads CASSDSGAYTEAFF. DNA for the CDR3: TGCGCCAGCAGTGACTCTGGGGCTTACACTGAAGCTTTCTTT.